A selection of T cell receptor beta chains follows, all from one sample in a study of blood T cell repertoires in COVID-19. TCRdb keeps only in-frame clones here, not all; method: immunoSEQ multiplex PCR. The sample comprises roughly 250,000 clones, more than 75% of which are singletons, and 2% to 2.5% rests with the top ten. Sequencing was done on a sample of PBMCs or T cells enriched from blood (not recorded which). The receptors stem from a woman aged 40 to 50 with acute COVID-19. Each CDR3 is given with its conserved first and last residue. The order of the fields is clone size, D gene, J gene, V gene, CDR3 DNA, CDR3 protein. The D gene is left open where the match is weak. Clone size is stated in some rows and not others, as once, few, many or a class when expanded.

>.|.|TRBJ2-5|TRBV7-2
TGTGCCAGCAGCAACACCAAGTTAGAGACCCAGTACTTC
CASSNTKLETQYF
>.|.|TRBJ1-1|TRBV9
TGTGCCAGCAGCCAAGCCTATGAGGCTGAAGCTTTCTTT
CASSQAYEAEAFF
>.|TRBD1|TRBJ1-1|TRBV7-6
TGTGCCAGCAGCTTCGACCCACAGGGGGCCTCTGAAGCTTTCTTT
CASSFDPQGASEAFF
>.|.|TRBJ2-2|TRBV29-1
TGCAGCGTTTACAGGAACACCGGGGAGCTGTTTTTT
CSVYRNTGELFF
>.|.|TRBJ2-7|TRBV6-5
TGTGCCAGCAGTTCCCCGACGACAAGAAAAGCCTACGAGCAGTACTTC
CASSSPTTRKAYEQYF
>.|TRBD2|TRBJ2-2|TRBV19
TGTGCCAGTAGTAAGGGACTAGCGGGAGTGATTTCCGGGGAGCTGTTTTTT
CASSKGLAGVISGELFF
>once|TRBD1|TRBJ1-5|TRBV5-5
TGTGCCAGCAGCTTGGTGACAGGGGCTACACCTCTTAGCAATCAGCCCCAGCATTTT
CASSLVTGATPLSNQPQHF
>.|.|TRBJ1-5|TRBV2
TGTGCCAGCAGTGAACTCGGGGAAGTCAATCAGCCCCAGCATTTT
CASSELGEVNQPQHF
>.|.|TRBJ1-5|TRBV7-2
TGTGCCAGCAGCTTAGAGGCAGGGCCTACTCAGCCCCAGCATTTT
CASSLEAGPTQPQHF
>.|.|TRBJ2-5|TRBV6-5
TGTGCCAGCAGTCGAACAGGGAAAGAGACCCAGTACTTC
CASSRTGKETQYF
>.|TRBD1|TRBJ2-2|TRBV28
TGTGCCAGCAGTTCCCGTGGGACAGCCTACACCGGGGAGCTGTTTTTT
CASSSRGTAYTGELFF
>.|TRBD1|TRBJ1-5|TRBV14
TGTGCCAGCAGCCAATGGGGGACAGGGCTTTTTTATTTGTGTAATCAGCCCCAGCATTTT
CASSQWGTGLFYLCNQPQHF
>.|TRBD2|TRBJ2-1|TRBV27
TGTGCCAGCAGTTTAGCCCCCACTACCGGGAGGATCTACAATGAGCAGTTCTTC
CASSLAPTTGRIYNEQFF
>.|.|TRBJ1-1|TRBV5-1
TGCGCCAGCACAGCTTCGGTCCGAGGTACTGAAGCTTTCTTT
CASTASVRGTEAFF
>.|.|TRBJ1-5|TRBV30
TGTGCCTGGAGCGGAGGACAGATTGGTCAGCCCCAGCATTTT
CAWSGGQIGQPQHF
>few|.|TRBJ1-1|TRBV6-5
TGTGCCAGCAGGACATACACGAACACTGAAGCTTTCTTT
CASRTYTNTEAFF
>.|TRBD1|TRBJ1-5|TRBV28
TGTGCCAGCAGTCCCCGACAGGGTAGGAAGCCCCAGCATTTT
CASSPRQGRKPQHF
>.|.|TRBJ2-1|TRBV28
TGTGCCAGCAGCCGACAGGAGACCGCCTACAATGAGCAGTTCTTC
CASSRQETAYNEQFF
>.|.|TRBJ2-2|TRBV6-5
TGTGCCAGCGCTCGGGGAGAGAGAGCCGGGGAGCTGTTTTTT
CASARGERAGELFF
>.|.|TRBJ1-1|TRBV28
TGTGCCAGCGGCAGGCCGAACACTGAAGCTTTCTTT
CASGRPNTEAFF
>.|TRBD2|TRBJ2-7|TRBV5-6
TGTGCCAGCAGCGCCCGCTTTAGCGGGAGAACAGACGAGCAGTACTTC
CASSARFSGRTDEQYF
>.|.|TRBJ1-1|TRBV5-1
TGCGCCAGCAGCCCCTCTGGACAGCCGAACACTGAAGCTTTCTTT
CASSPSGQPNTEAFF
>few|.|TRBJ1-2|TRBV7-8
TGTGCCAGCAGCTTAGAGGCAGGGGCCGTCGATGGCTACACCTTC
CASSLEAGAVDGYTF
>.|.|TRBJ2-7|TRBV11-2
TGTGCCAGCAGCCTAGGGGCCAAGTCCTACGAGCAGTACTTC
CASSLGAKSYEQYF
>.|TRBD1|TRBJ2-5|TRBV10-3
TGTGCCACGAGGGACAGGGAACAAGAGACCCAGTACTTC
CATRDREQETQYF